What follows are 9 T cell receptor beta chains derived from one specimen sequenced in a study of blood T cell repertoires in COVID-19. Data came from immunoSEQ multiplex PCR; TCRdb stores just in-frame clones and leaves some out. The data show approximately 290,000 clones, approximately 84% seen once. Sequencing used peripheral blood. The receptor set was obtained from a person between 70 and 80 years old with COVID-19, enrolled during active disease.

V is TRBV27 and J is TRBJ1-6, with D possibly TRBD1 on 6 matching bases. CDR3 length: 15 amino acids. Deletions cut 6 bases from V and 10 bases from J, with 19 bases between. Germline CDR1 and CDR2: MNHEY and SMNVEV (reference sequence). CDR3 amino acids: CASSDLQGPLSPLHF. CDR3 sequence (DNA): TGTGCCAGCAGCGACTTACAGGGACCTTTGTCACCCCTCCACTTT.

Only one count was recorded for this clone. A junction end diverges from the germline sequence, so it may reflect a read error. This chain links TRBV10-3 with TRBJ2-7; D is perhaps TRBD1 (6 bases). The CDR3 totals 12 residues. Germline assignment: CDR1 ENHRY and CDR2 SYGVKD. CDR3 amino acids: CAISDTGTRGNF. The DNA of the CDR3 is TGTGCCATCAGTGATACAGGGACCCGTGGGAACTTC.

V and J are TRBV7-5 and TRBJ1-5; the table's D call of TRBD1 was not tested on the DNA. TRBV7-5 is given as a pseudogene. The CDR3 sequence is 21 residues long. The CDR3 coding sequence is TGTGCCAGAAGCTCCAAGCGGGGTGGGACAGGGGGGAGCCAAAGCAATCAGCCCCAGCATTTT. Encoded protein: CARSSKRGGTGGSQSNQPQHF.

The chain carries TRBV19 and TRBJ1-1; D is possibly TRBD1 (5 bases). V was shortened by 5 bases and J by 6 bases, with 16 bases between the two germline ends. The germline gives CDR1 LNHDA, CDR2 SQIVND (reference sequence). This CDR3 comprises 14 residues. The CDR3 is CASSPRHGGAEAFF. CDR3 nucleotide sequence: TGTGCCAGTAGTCCCCGACACGGAGGGGCTGAAGCTTTCTTT.

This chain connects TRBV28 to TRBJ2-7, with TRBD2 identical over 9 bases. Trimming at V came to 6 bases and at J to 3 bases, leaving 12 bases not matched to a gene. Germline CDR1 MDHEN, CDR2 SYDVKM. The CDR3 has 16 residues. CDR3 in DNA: TGTGCCAGCAGCCCTCTACCTAGCGGGACGGTCTACGAGCAGTACTTC. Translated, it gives CASSPLPSGTVYEQYF.

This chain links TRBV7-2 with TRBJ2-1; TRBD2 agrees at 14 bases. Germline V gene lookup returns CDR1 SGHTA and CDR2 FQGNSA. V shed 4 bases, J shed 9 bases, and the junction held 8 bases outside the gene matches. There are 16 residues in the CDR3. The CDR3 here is CASSSTPGLAGAEQFF. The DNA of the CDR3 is TGTGCCAGCAGCTCCACCCCGGGACTAGCGGGAGCTGAGCAGTTCTTC.

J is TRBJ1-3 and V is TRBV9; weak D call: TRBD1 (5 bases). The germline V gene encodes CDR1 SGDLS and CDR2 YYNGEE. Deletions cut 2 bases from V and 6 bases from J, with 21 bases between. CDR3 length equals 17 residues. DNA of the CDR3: TGTGCCAGCAGCGTGGGGGTCGGCGGGGATCTGGCAAACACCATATATTTT. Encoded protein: CASSVGVGGDLANTIYF.

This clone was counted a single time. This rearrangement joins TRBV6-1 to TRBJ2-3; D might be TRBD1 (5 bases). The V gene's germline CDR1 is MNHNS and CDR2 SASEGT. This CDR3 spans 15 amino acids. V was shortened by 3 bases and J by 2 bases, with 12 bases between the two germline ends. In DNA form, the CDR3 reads TGTGCCAGCAGTGATGACAGCCCCTCCACAGATACGCAGTATTTT. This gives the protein CASSDDSPSTDTQYF.

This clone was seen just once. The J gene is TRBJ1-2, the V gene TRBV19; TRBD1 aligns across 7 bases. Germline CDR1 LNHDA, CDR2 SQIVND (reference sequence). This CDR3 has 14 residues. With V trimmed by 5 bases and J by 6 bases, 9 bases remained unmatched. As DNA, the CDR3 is TGTGCCAGTAGTTTTAAGGGGGCGGCGGATGGCTACACCTTC. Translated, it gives CASSFKGAADGYTF.